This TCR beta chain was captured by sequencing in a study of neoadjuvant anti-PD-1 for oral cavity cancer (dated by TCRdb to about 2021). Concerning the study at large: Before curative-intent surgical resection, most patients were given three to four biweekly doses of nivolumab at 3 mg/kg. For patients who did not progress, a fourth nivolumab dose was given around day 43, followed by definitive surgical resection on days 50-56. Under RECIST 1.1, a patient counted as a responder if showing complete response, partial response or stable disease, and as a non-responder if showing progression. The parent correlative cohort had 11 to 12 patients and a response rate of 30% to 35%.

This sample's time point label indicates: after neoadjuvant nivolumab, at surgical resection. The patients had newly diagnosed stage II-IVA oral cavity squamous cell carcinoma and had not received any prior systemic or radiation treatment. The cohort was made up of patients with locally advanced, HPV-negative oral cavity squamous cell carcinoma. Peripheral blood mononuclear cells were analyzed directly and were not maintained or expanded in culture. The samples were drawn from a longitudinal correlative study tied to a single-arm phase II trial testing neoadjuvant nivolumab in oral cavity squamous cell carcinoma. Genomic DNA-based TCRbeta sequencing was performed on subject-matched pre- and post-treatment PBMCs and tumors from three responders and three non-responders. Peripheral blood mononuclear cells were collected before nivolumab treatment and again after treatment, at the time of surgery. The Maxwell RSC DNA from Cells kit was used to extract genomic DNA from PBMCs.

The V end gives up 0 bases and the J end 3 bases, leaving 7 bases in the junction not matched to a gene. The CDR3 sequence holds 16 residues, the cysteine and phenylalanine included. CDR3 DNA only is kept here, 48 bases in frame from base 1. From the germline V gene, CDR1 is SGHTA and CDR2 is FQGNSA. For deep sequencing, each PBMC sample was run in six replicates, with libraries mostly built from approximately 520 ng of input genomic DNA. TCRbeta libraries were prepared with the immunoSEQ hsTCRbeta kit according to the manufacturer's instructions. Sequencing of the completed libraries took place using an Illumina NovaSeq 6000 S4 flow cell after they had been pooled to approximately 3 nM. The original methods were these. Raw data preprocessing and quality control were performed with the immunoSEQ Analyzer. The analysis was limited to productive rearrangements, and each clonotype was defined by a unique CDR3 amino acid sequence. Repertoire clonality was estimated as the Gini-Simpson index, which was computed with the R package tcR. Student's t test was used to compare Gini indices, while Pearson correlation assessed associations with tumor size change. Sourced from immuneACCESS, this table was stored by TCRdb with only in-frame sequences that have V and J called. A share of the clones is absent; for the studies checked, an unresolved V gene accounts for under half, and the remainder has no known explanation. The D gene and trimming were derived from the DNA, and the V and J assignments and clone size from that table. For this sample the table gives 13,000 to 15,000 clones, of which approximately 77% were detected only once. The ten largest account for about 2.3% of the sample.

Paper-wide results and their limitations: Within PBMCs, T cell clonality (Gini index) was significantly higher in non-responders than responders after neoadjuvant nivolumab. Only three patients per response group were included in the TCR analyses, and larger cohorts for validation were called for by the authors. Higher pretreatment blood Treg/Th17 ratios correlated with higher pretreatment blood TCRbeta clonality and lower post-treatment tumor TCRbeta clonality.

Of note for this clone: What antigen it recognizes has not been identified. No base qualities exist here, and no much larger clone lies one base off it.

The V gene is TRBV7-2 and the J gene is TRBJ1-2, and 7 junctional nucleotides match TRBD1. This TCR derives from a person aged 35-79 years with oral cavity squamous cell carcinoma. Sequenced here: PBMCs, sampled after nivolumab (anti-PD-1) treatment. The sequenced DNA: TGTGCCAGCAGCTTAGCGCGGGCAGGGGGATACTATGGCTACACCTTC. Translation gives CASSLARAGGYYGYTF.